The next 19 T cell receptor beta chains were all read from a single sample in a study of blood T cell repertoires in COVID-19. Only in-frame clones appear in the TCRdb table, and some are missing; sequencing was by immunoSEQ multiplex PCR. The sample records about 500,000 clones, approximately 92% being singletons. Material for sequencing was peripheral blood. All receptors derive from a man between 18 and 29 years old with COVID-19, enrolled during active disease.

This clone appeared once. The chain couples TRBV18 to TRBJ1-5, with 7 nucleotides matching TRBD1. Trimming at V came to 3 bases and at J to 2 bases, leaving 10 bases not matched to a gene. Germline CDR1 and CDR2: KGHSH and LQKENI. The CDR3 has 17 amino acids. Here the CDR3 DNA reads TGTGCCAGCTCACCCACGACGACAGGGATCGGCAATCAGCCCCAGCATTTT. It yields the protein CASSPTTTGIGNQPQHF.

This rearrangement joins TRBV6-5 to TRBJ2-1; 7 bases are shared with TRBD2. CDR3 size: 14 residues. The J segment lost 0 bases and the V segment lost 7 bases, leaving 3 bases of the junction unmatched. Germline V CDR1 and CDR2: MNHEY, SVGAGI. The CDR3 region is CASKRTSSYNEQFF. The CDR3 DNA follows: TGTGCCAGCAAAAGGACTAGCTCCTACAATGAGCAGTTCTTC.

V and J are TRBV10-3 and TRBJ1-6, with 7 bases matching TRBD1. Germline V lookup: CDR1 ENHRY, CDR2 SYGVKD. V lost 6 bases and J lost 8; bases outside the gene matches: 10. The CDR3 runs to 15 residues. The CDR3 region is CAISRQGVLDSPLHF. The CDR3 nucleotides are TGTGCCATCAGCAGACAGGGAGTATTGGATTCACCCCTCCACTTT.

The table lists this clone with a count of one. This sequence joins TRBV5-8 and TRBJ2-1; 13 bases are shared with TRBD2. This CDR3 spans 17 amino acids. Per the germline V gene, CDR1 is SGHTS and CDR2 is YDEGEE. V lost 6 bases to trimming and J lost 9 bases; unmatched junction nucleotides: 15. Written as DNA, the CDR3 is TGTGCCAGCAACAAAATATACGGACTAGCGGGAGAAGCTGAGCAGTTCTTC. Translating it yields CASNKIYGLAGEAEQFF.

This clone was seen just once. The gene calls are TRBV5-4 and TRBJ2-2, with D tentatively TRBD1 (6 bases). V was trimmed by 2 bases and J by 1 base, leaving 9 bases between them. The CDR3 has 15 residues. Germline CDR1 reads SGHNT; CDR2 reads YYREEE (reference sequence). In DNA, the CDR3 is TGTGCCAGCAGCTTTCCGGGACAGAACACCGGGGAGCTGTTTTTT. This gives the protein CASSFPGQNTGELFF. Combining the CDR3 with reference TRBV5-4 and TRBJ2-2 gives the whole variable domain ETGVTQSPTHLIKTRGQQVTLRCSSQSGHNTVSWYQQALGQGPQFIFQYYREEENGRGNFPPRFSGLQFPNYSSELNVNALELDDSALYLCASSFPGQNTGELFFGEGSRLTVL.

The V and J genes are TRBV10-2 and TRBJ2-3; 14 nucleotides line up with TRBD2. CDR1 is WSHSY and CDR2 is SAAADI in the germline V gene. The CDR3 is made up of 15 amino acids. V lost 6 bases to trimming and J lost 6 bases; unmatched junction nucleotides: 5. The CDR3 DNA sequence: TGCGCCAGCAGCGGGACTAGCGGGGGTCATGATACGCAGTATTTT. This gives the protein CASSGTSGGHDTQYF.

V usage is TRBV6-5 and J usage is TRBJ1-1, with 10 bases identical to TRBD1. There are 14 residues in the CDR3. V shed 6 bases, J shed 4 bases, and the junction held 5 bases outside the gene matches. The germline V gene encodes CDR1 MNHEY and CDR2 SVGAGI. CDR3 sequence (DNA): TGTGCCAGCAGGGGGACAGGGGTTTCCACTGAAGCTTTCTTT. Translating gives CASRGTGVSTEAFF.

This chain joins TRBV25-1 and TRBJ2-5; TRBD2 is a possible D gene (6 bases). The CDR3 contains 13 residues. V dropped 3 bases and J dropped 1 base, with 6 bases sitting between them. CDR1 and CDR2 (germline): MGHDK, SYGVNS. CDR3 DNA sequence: TGTGCCAGCAGTGACGGGGGCCAAGAGACCCAGTACTTC. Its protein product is CASSDGGQETQYF.

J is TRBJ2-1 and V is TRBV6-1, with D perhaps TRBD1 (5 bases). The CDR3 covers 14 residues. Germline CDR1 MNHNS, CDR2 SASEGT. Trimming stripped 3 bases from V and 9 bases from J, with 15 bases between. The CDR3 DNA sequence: TGTGCCAGCAGTGATGGCAGGACAATATTTGAGCAGTTCTTC. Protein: CASSDGRTIFEQFF.

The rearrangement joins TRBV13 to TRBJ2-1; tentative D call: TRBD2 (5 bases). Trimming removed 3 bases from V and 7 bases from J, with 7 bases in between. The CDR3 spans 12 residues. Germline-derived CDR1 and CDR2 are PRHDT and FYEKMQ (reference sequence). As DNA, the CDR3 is TGTGCCAGCAGCTTTACGGGAAATGAGCAGTTCTTC. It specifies CASSFTGNEQFF.

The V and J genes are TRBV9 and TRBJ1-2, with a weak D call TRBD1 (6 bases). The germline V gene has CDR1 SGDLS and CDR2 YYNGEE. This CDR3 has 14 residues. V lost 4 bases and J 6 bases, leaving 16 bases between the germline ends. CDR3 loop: CASSQSSDSNGYTF. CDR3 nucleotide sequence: TGTGCCAGCAGCCAATCTTCGGACAGCAATGGCTACACCTTC. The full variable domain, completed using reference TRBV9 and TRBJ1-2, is DSGVTQTPKHLITATGQRVTLRCSPRSGDLSVYWYQQSLDQGLQFLIQYYNGEERAKGNILERFSAQQFPDLHSELNLSSLELGDSALYFCASSQSSDSNGYTFGSGTRLTVV.

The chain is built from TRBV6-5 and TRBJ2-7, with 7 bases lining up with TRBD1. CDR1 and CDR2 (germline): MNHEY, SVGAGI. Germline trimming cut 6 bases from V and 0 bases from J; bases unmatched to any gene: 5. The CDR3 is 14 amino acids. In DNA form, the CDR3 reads TGTGCCAGCAGGGCCGGGACAGACTCCTACGAGCAGTACTTC. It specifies CASRAGTDSYEQYF.

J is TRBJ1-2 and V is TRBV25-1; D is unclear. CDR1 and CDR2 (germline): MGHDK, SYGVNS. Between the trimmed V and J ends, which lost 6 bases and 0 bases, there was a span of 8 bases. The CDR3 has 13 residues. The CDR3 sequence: CASSPGANYGYTF. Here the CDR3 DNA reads TGTGCCAGCAGCCCCGGGGCTAACTATGGCTACACCTTC.

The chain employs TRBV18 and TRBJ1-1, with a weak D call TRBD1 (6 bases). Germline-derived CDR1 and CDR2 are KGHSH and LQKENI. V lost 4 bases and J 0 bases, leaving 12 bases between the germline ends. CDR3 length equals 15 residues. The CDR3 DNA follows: TGTGCCAGCTCACAGGGGGGGCGGATGAACACTGAAGCTTTCTTT. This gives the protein CASSQGGRMNTEAFF.

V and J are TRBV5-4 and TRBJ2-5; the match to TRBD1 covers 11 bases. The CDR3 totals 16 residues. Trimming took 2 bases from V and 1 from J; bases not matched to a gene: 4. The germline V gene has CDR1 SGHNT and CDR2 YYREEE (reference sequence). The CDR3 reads CASSFRGTGGQETQYF. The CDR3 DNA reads TGTGCCAGCAGCTTCAGAGGGACAGGGGGCCAAGAGACCCAGTACTTC.

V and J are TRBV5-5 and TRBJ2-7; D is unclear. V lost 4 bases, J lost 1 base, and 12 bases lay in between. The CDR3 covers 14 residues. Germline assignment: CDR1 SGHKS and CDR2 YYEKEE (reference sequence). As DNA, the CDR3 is TGTGCCAGCAGCCCGGTAGATCTTTCCTACGAGCAGTACTTC. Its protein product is CASSPVDLSYEQYF.

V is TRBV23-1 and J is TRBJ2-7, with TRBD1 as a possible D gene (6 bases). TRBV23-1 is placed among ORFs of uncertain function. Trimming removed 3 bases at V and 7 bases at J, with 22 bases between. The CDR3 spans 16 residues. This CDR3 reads CASSQPIAGVLGEQYF. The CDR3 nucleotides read TGCGCCAGCAGTCAGCCAATAGCAGGGGTGCTGGGGGAGCAGTACTTC.

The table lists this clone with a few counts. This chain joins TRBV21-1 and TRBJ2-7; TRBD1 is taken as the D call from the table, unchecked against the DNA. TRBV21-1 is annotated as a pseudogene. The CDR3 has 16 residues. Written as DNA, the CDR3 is TGTGCCAGCAGCAAAGGAGGGGGCGGTCGACTTTACGAGCAGTACTTC. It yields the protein CASSKGGGGRLYEQYF.

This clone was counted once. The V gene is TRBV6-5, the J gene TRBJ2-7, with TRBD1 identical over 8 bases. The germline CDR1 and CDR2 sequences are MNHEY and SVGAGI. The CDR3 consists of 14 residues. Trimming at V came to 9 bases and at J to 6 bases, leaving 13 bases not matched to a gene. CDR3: CASSSRGRGLEQYF. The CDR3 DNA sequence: TGTGCCAGTAGCAGCCGTGGCAGGGGGCTCGAGCAGTACTTC.